Included here is one T cell receptor beta chain sequence, with context. The data belong to a study of blood T cell repertoires in COVID-19. At the level of the study: PBMCs, B-cell-depleted T cells, or T cells were the source of the cDNA or gDNA that made up the material.

Sequenced by immunoSEQ multiplex PCR; TCRdb stores in-frame clones only, minus some. This repertoire shows approximately 200,000 clones, around 82% found once; its top ten account for more than 2.5%. Germline V gene sequence: CDR1 ENHRY, CDR2 SYGVKD. V was shortened by 1 base and J by 1 base, with 7 bases between the two germline ends. The CDR3 extends over 15 amino acids. The sequenced sample was peripheral blood. V and J are TRBV10-3 and TRBJ1-4; a possible D gene is TRBD1 (6 bases). The source is a woman under 40 who had recovered from COVID-19. The CDR3 is CAISELTGTNEKLFF. CDR3 coding DNA: TGTGCCATCAGTGAGTTGACAGGAACTAATGAAAAACTGTTTTTT.